The rows below give T cell receptor beta chains drawn from one sample of a study of OX40 agonist ivuxolimab in advanced cancers. Profiling relied on immunoSEQ multiplex PCR, and the TCRdb table lists in-frame clones only, not all of them. The sample records some 90,000 clones, roughly 90% being singletons. The sample here was CD4+ or CD8+ T cells sorted from blood, taken in a trial of the OX40 agonist ivuxolimab. The source is an adult with an advanced solid tumor such as melanoma, head and neck, liver or kidney cancer. Both conserved end residues are part of each CDR3. Each record gives: D gene, V gene, J gene, clone size, CDR3 protein, CDR3 DNA. The D gene is left open where the match is weak. Size values are once, few and many counts, or a class for expanded clones, and some rows have none.

d_gene: TRBD2; v_gene: TRBV10-3; j_gene: TRBJ2-1; abundance: .; CDR3aa: CAISESGSRAGEQFF; CDR3nt: TGTGCCATCAGTGAAAGCGGGAGCCGGGCAGGTGAGCAGTTCTTC
d_gene: .; v_gene: TRBV19; j_gene: TRBJ2-5; abundance: once; CDR3aa: CASSGVGETQYF; CDR3nt: TGTGCCAGCTCTGGGGTAGGGGAGACCCAGTACTTC
d_gene: .; v_gene: TRBV6-1; j_gene: TRBJ1-2; abundance: .; CDR3aa: CASSAEAGVAYGYTF; CDR3nt: TGTGCCAGCAGTGCCGAGGCGGGGGTGGCCTATGGCTACACCTTC
d_gene: .; v_gene: TRBV6-6; j_gene: TRBJ2-7; abundance: .; CDR3aa: CASSIRQTRTTGEQYF; CDR3nt: TGTGCCAGCAGTATCAGACAGACCCGGACTACAGGCGAGCAGTACTTC
d_gene: .; v_gene: TRBV28; j_gene: TRBJ2-2; abundance: .; CDR3aa: CASSQPSSNGELFF; CDR3nt: TGTGCCAGCAGTCAGCCCTCCTCGAACGGGGAGCTGTTTTTT
d_gene: .; v_gene: TRBV7-2; j_gene: TRBJ2-3; abundance: .; CDR3aa: CASSLDGFTDTQYF; CDR3nt: TGTGCCAGCAGCCTTGATGGATTCACAGATACGCAGTATTTT
d_gene: .; v_gene: TRBV29-1; j_gene: TRBJ1-3; abundance: .; CDR3aa: CSARRDIGSSGNTIYF; CDR3nt: TGCAGCGCCAGACGGGACATCGGCTCCTCTGGAAACACCATATATTTT
d_gene: TRBD2; v_gene: TRBV4-2; j_gene: TRBJ2-5; abundance: .; CDR3aa: CASSQDLAGGGETQYF; CDR3nt: TGTGCCAGCAGCCAAGATCTAGCGGGAGGGGGTGAGACCCAGTACTTC
d_gene: .; v_gene: TRBV4-1; j_gene: TRBJ2-6; abundance: .; CDR3aa: CASSQAGPGANVLTF; CDR3nt: TGCGCCAGCAGCCAAGCCGGTCCTGGGGCCAACGTCCTGACTTTC
d_gene: .; v_gene: TRBV5-5; j_gene: TRBJ2-5; abundance: .; CDR3aa: CASSVGNQETQYF; CDR3nt: TGTGCCAGCAGCGTGGGAAACCAAGAGACCCAGTACTTC
d_gene: .; v_gene: TRBV4-2; j_gene: TRBJ2-1; abundance: .; CDR3aa: CASSQEGGSVSNEQFF; CDR3nt: TGTGCCAGCAGCCAAGAGGGGGGCTCGGTTTCCAATGAGCAGTTCTTC
d_gene: .; v_gene: TRBV7-2; j_gene: TRBJ2-1; abundance: once; CDR3aa: CASSLDPGSYNEQFF; CDR3nt: TGTGCCAGCAGCTTAGATCCGGGCTCCTACAATGAGCAGTTCTTC
d_gene: .; v_gene: TRBV30; j_gene: TRBJ2-1; abundance: .; CDR3aa: CASAYRNEQFF; CDR3nt: TGTGCCTCAGCGTACCGCAATGAGCAGTTCTTC
d_gene: TRBD1; v_gene: TRBV19; j_gene: TRBJ1-2; abundance: .; CDR3aa: CASSTSDRGFGYGYTF; CDR3nt: TGTGCCAGTAGTACCTCGGACAGGGGATTTGGCTATGGCTACACCTTC
d_gene: .; v_gene: TRBV21-1; j_gene: TRBJ2-3; abundance: .; CDR3aa: CASREAHTQYF; CDR3nt: TGTGCCAGCAGGGAGGCGCATACGCAGTATTTT
d_gene: TRBD1; v_gene: TRBV10-3; j_gene: TRBJ1-1; abundance: .; CDR3aa: CAISNRGDRSEAFF; CDR3nt: TGTGCCATCAGTAACAGGGGGGACCGGTCGGAAGCTTTCTTT
d_gene: .; v_gene: TRBV6-5; j_gene: TRBJ1-4; abundance: .; CDR3aa: CASSRTATNEKLFF; CDR3nt: TGTGCCAGCAGCAGGACAGCAACTAATGAAAAACTGTTTTTT
d_gene: TRBD2; v_gene: TRBV5-4; j_gene: TRBJ2-1; abundance: .; CDR3aa: CASSSGLAGENEQFF; CDR3nt: TGTGCCAGCAGCTCGGGACTAGCGGGAGAGAATGAGCAGTTCTTC
d_gene: .; v_gene: TRBV5-1; j_gene: TRBJ2-7; abundance: .; CDR3aa: CASTPLQGGYEQYF; CDR3nt: TGCGCCAGCACCCCGCTCCAGGGGGGGTACGAGCAGTACTTC
d_gene: TRBD2; v_gene: TRBV19; j_gene: TRBJ2-5; abundance: .; CDR3aa: CASSRTSGSSGTQYF; CDR3nt: TGTGCCAGTAGTAGGACTAGCGGGAGTTCGGGGACCCAGTACTTC
d_gene: .; v_gene: TRBV7-8; j_gene: TRBJ2-7; abundance: .; CDR3aa: CASSQLADPYEQYF; CDR3nt: TGTGCCAGCAGCCAACTCGCGGACCCTTACGAGCAGTACTTC
d_gene: .; v_gene: TRBV11-2; j_gene: TRBJ2-5; abundance: .; CDR3aa: CASRKGDRIETQYF; CDR3nt: TGTGCCAGCAGAAAAGGAGACCGCATAGAGACCCAGTACTTC
d_gene: .; v_gene: TRBV2; j_gene: TRBJ2-1; abundance: .; CDR3aa: CASSGMVQEQFF; CDR3nt: TGTGCCAGCAGTGGCATGGTTCAGGAGCAGTTCTTC
d_gene: TRBD1; v_gene: TRBV7-2; j_gene: TRBJ2-5; abundance: .; CDR3aa: CASSPRTGGAETQYF; CDR3nt: TGTGCCAGCAGCCCACGGACAGGGGGCGCGGAGACCCAGTACTTC
d_gene: .; v_gene: TRBV4-1; j_gene: TRBJ2-7; abundance: .; CDR3aa: CASSNGVVGSYEQYF; CDR3nt: TGCGCCAGCAGTAACGGGGTCGTGGGATCCTACGAGCAGTACTTC
d_gene: TRBD1; v_gene: TRBV11-2; j_gene: TRBJ2-2; abundance: .; CDR3aa: CASRITGAHTGELFF; CDR3nt: TGTGCCAGCAGGATCACAGGGGCGCACACCGGGGAGCTGTTTTTT
d_gene: .; v_gene: TRBV7-9; j_gene: TRBJ2-3; abundance: .; CDR3aa: CASSLEVGGGRNTQYF; CDR3nt: TGTGCCAGCAGCTTAGAGGTTGGTGGGGGTCGTAATACGCAGTATTTT
d_gene: TRBD2; v_gene: TRBV9; j_gene: TRBJ2-1; abundance: .; CDR3aa: CASSVEPSGSGEQFF; CDR3nt: TGTGCCAGCAGCGTAGAGCCTAGCGGGAGTGGTGAGCAGTTCTTC
d_gene: TRBD1; v_gene: TRBV28; j_gene: TRBJ2-4; abundance: .; CDR3aa: CASSLGQGSFQAKNIQYF; CDR3nt: TGTGCCAGCAGTTTGGGACAGGGGTCTTTCCAAGCCAAAAACATTCAGTACTTC
d_gene: .; v_gene: TRBV5-8; j_gene: TRBJ2-5; abundance: once; CDR3aa: CASSPGRGFATQETQYF; CDR3nt: TGTGCCAGCAGCCCGGGGCGGGGTTTTGCTACCCAAGAGACCCAGTACTTC
d_gene: .; v_gene: TRBV7-6; j_gene: TRBJ1-1; abundance: .; CDR3aa: CASSPVRSVANTEAFF; CDR3nt: TGTGCCAGCAGTCCAGTTCGGTCGGTCGCGAACACTGAAGCTTTCTTT
d_gene: .; v_gene: TRBV7-2; j_gene: TRBJ2-5; abundance: .; CDR3aa: CASSLGFQETQYF; CDR3nt: TGTGCCAGCAGCTTGGGGTTCCAAGAGACCCAGTACTTC